This T cell receptor beta chain is drawn from a study of blood T cell repertoires in COVID-19. Study-wide background: Samples came from the United States, Italy and Spain, spanning acute and convalescent COVID-19. Sources were T cells, B-cell-depleted T cells, or PBMCs; the material itself was cDNA or gDNA.

Source study methods: Estimated nucleated cell counts came from reference gene primer amplification. Assay used: immunoSEQ multiplex PCR; TCRdb lists only in-frame clones, some missing. V and J calls and clone size are given by that table; D and trimming were obtained from the DNA. The sample contains hundreds of thousands of clones, approximately 90% of which appear only once. The CDR3 is 18 amino acids. Trimming took 3 bases from V and 1 from J; bases not matched to a gene: 7. Germline V gives CDR1 SGHRS, CDR2 YFSETQ. The receptor's source is a young man with active or convalescent COVID-19. The chain recombines TRBV5-1 with TRBJ2-5, with 15 bases aligning to TRBD2. Sequencing input: peripheral blood. CDR3 amino acids: CASSSGLAGGTPQETQYF. The CDR3, as DNA: TGCGCCAGCAGCTCCGGACTAGCGGGAGGGACCCCCCAAGAGACCCAGTACTTC.